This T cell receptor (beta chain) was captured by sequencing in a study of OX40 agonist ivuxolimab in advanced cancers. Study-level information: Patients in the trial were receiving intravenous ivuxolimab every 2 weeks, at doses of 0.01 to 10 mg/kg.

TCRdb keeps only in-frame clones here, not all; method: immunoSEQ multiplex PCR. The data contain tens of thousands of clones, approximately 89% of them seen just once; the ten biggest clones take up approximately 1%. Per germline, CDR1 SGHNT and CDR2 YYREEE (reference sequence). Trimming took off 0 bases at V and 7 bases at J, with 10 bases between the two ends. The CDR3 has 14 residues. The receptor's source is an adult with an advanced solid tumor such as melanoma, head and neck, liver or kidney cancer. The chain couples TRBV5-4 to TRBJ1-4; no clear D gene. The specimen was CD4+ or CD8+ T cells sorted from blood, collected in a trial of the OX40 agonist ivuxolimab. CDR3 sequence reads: CASSLESSSEKLFF. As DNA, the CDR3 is TGTGCCAGCAGCTTGGAAAGTTCTAGTGAAAAACTGTTTTTT.